These T cell receptor beta chains were read from a single sample in a study of post-analysis software for immune sequencing data. TCRdb processed the PCR reads anew with MiXCR; each CDR3 protein has one entry. Of 450,000 to 700,000 distinct CDR3 sequences in the sample, roughly 46% were seen once. Sequenced sample: blood. The receptors stem from a girl under 18 with multiple sclerosis. Both conserved end residues are part of each CDR3. Fields, in order: J gene, D gene, V gene, clone size, CDR3 protein, CDR3 DNA. The D gene is left open where the match is weak. Clone sizes are given selectively: once, few, many, or a class where the clone is expanded.

j_gene: TRBJ2-3
d_gene: -
v_gene: TRBV11-3
abundance: -
CDR3aa: CASSLVRRARSWDTQYF
CDR3nt: TGTGCCAGCAGCTTAGTTCGCCGTGCCAGGAGCTGGGATACGCAGTATTTT

j_gene: TRBJ2-7
d_gene: TRBD2
v_gene: TRBV6-5
abundance: -
CDR3aa: CASSYSSGGGVSYEQYF
CDR3nt: TGTGCCAGCAGTTACTCGAGCGGGGGCGGGGTCTCCTACGAGCAGTACTTC

j_gene: TRBJ1-2
d_gene: -
v_gene: TRBV13
abundance: once
CDR3aa: CALDEGGDYGYTF
CDR3nt: TGTGCCCTTGACGAGGGAGGTGACTATGGCTACACCTTC

j_gene: TRBJ1-5
d_gene: TRBD1
v_gene: TRBV5-6
abundance: -
CDR3aa: CASSYGTGGALQPQHF
CDR3nt: TGTGCCAGCAGTTACGGGACAGGGGGCGCCCTACAGCCCCAGCATTTT

j_gene: TRBJ2-7
d_gene: TRBD2
v_gene: TRBV7-2
abundance: many
CDR3aa: CASSLALAASYEQYF
CDR3nt: TGTGCCAGCAGCTTAGCCCTAGCGGCCTCCTACGAGCAGTACTTC

j_gene: TRBJ1-2
d_gene: TRBD1
v_gene: TRBV4-1
abundance: -
CDR3aa: CASSQPGQGESYTF
CDR3nt: TGCGCCAGCAGCCAGCCGGGACAGGGAGAGAGCTACACCTTC

j_gene: TRBJ2-7
d_gene: -
v_gene: TRBV6-5
abundance: -
CDR3aa: CASSYDRSGSYEQYF
CDR3nt: TGTGCCAGCAGTTACGACAGGAGTGGGTCCTACGAGCAGTACTTC

j_gene: TRBJ2-7
d_gene: TRBD2
v_gene: TRBV5-1
abundance: -
CDR3aa: CASSGVAGRYEQYF
CDR3nt: TGCGCCAGCAGCGGAGTAGCGGGACGATACGAGCAGTACTTC

j_gene: TRBJ2-7
d_gene: -
v_gene: TRBV5-6
abundance: few
CDR3aa: CASSIGTRYEQYF
CDR3nt: TGTGCCAGCAGTATTGGGACGCGATACGAGCAGTACTTC

j_gene: TRBJ1-4
d_gene: -
v_gene: TRBV12-3/TRBV12-4
abundance: few
CDR3aa: CASSLGARRFNEKLFF
CDR3nt: TGTGCCAGCAGTCTGGGGGCTCGGCGGTTCAATGAAAAACTGTTTTTT